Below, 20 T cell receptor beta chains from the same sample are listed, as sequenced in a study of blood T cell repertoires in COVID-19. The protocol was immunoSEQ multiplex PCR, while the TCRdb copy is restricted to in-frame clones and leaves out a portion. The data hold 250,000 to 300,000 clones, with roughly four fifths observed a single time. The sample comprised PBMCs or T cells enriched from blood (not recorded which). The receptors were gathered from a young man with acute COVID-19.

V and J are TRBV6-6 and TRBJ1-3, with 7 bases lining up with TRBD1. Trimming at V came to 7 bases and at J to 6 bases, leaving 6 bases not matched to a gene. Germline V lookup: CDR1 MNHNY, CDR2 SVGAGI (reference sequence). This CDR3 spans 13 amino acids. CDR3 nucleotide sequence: TGTGCCAGCAAACCGACAGGGCAAAACACCATATATTTT. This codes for CASKPTGQNTIYF.

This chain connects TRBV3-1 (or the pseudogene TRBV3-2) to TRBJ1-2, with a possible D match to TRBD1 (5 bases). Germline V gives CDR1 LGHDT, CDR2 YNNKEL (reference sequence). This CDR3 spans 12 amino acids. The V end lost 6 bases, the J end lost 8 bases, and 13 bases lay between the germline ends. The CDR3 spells CASRGGASGYTF. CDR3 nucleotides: TGTGCCAGCAGGGGCGGGGCGAGCGGCTACACCTTC.

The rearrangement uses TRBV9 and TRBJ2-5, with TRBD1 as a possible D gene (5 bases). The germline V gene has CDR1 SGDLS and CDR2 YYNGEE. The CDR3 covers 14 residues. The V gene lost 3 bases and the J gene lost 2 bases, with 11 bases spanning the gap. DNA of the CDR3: TGTGCCAGCAGCGGCTTGGGGCTTCAAGAGACCCAGTACTTC. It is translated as CASSGLGLQETQYF.

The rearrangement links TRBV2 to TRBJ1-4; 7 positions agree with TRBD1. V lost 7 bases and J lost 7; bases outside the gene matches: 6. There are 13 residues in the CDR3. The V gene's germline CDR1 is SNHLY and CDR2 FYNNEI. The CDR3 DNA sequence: TGTGCCAGCACGGGGACAGCGCGTGAAAAACTGTTTTTT. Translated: CASTGTAREKLFF.

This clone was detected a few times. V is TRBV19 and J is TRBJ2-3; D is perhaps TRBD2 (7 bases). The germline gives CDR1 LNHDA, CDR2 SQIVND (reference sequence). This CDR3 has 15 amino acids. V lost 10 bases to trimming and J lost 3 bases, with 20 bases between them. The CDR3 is CATNYGGLVTDTQYF. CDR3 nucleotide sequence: TGTGCCACAAACTACGGGGGGCTGGTGACAGATACGCAGTATTTT.

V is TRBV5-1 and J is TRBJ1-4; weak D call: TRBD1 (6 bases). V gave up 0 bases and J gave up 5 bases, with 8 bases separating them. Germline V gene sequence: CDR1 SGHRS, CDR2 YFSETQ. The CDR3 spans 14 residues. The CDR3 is CASSLGQGNEKLFF. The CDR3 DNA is TGCGCCAGCAGCTTGGGTCAGGGGAATGAAAAACTGTTTTTT.

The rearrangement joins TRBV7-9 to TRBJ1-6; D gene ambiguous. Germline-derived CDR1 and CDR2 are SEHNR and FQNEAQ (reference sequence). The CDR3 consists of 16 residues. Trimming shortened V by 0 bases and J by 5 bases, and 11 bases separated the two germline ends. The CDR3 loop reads CASSLAAGTDNSPLHF. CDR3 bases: TGTGCCAGCAGCTTAGCAGCTGGTACGGATAATTCACCCCTCCACTTT.

The CDR3 DNA reads as TGTGCCACCAGTGACCGGACGGACAGGGGAGGTTACAATGAGCAGTTCTTC. Translated, it gives CATSDRTDRGGYNEQFF. The V gene is TRBV24-1, the J gene TRBJ2-1; 9 bases are shared with TRBD1. The germline V gene encodes CDR1 KGHDR and CDR2 SFDVKD. The CDR3 extends over 17 amino acids. The J segment lost 4 bases and the V segment lost 4 bases, leaving 10 bases of the junction unmatched.

The CDR3 spells CASSLRRGGFGANVLTF. For the CDR3, the DNA is TGTGCCAGCAGTTTAAGGCGGGGGGGCTTTGGGGCCAACGTCCTGACTTTC. The chain carries TRBV27 and TRBJ2-6; 9 positions match TRBD2. The CDR3 consists of 17 residues. Germline-derived CDR1 and CDR2 are MNHEY and SMNVEV (reference sequence). V was pared by 2 bases and J by 3 bases, with 5 bases of the junction left unmatched.

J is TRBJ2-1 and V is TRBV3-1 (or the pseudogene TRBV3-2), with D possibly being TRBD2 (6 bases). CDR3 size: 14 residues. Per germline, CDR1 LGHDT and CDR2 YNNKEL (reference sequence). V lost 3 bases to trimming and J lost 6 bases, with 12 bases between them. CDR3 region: CASSQAGSGNEQFF. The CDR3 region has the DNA TGTGCCAGCAGCCAGGCGGGGAGCGGCAATGAGCAGTTCTTC.

CDR3 region: CASRTGTKETQYF. The CDR3 DNA follows: TGTGCCAGCAGAACCGGGACAAAGGAGACCCAGTACTTC. V and J are TRBV2 and TRBJ2-5, with D perhaps matching TRBD1 (6 bases). The CDR3 contains 13 residues. The germline gives CDR1 SNHLY, CDR2 FYNNEI. Trimming pared 6 bases from V and 5 bases from J, leaving 13 bases between.

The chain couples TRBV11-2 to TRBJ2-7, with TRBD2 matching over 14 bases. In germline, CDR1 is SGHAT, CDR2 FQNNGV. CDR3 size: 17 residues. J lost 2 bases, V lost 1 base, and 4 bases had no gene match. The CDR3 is CASSLGGLAGAAYEQYV. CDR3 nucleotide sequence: TGTGCCAGCAGCTTAGGGGGACTAGCGGGGGCAGCCTACGAGCAGTACGTC.

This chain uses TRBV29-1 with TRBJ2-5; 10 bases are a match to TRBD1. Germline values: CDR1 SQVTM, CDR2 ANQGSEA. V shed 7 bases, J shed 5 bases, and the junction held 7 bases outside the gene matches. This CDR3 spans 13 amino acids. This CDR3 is CSGDRGGSETQYF. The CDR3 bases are TGCAGCGGGGACAGGGGAGGGTCGGAGACCCAGTACTTC.

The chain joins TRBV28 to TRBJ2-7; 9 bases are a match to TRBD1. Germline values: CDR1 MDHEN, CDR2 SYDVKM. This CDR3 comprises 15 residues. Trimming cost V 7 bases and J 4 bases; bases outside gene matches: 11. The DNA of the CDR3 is TGTGCCAGCACTCCTGGAGGGGACAGGGCGTACGAGCAGTACGTC. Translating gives CASTPGGDRAYEQYV.

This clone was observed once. Here the CDR3 DNA reads TGCAGTGCTAGTACTCCCCCGATACAAGAGACCCAGTACTTC. Protein product: CSASTPPIQETQYF. The chain carries TRBV20-1 and TRBJ2-5, with no clear D. The V end lost 3 bases, the J end lost 2 bases, and 13 bases lay between the germline ends. The CDR3 runs to 14 residues. Germline loops: CDR1 DFQATT, CDR2 SNEGSKA (reference sequence).

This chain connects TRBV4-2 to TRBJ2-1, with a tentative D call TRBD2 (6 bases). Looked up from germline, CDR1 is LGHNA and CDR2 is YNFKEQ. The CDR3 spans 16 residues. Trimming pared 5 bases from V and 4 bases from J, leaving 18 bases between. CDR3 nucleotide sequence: TGTGCCAGCAGCTTGGTAACGGGAGATGGTTACAATGAGCAGTTCTTC. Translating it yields CASSLVTGDGYNEQFF.

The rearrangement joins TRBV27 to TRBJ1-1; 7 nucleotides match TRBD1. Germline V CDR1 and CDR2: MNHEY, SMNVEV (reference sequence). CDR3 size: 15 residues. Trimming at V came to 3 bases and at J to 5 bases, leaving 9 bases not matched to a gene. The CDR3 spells CASSFFRGRGTEAFF. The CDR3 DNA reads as TGTGCCAGCAGTTTCTTTAGGGGGCGCGGAACTGAAGCTTTCTTT.

The CDR3, as DNA: TGTGCCAGCAGCCCACACCAACTAGCGGGTCCTCAAGAGACCCAGTACTTC. Its translation: CASSPHQLAGPQETQYF. This chain joins TRBV11-2 and TRBJ2-5, with 9 bases aligning to TRBD2. V trimming: 5 bases; J trimming: 2 bases; junction bases outside the gene matches: 12. The CDR3 is 17 amino acids. Germline values: CDR1 SGHAT, CDR2 FQNNGV.

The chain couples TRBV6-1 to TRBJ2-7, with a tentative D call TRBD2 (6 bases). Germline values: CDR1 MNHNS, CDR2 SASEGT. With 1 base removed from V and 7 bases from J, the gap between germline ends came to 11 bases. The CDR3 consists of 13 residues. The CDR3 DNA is TGTGCCAGCAGTGAAGATATGGGGGGTGAGCAGTACGTC. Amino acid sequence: CASSEDMGGEQYV.

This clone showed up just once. CDR3: CASSSRGFNTGELFF. Written as DNA, the CDR3 is TGTGCCAGCAGCTCTAGAGGGTTCAACACCGGGGAGCTGTTTTTT. This sequence joins TRBV5-6 and TRBJ2-2, with D possibly matching TRBD2 (5 bases). Trimming removed 3 bases from V and 2 bases from J, with 11 bases in between. Germline loops: CDR1 SGHDT, CDR2 YYEEEE. The CDR3 is 15 residues long.